Here is one T cell receptor beta chain with its context. Original methodology: Cell counts per sample came from amplifying reference gene primers. Repertoires were generated with immunoSEQ multiplex PCR, while TCRdb's copy carries only in-frame clones and drops some. V and J calls plus clone size are reproduced from that table; the DNA served to infer D and trimming. The repertoire holds around 24,000 clones, with 90% as singletons. The sample is drawn from a study of blood T cell repertoires in COVID-19. For the study at large: There were acute and convalescent COVID-19 samples, and they came from the United States, Italy and Spain. In each case, the material was cDNA or gDNA derived from T cells, B-cell-depleted T cells, or PBMCs.

The V gene end was trimmed by 5 bases and the J gene end by 2 bases; junction bases not matched to a gene: 1. The CDR3 has 14 residues. The germline gives CDR1 MNHEY, CDR2 SMNVEV (reference sequence). Sequences were obtained from peripheral blood. This rearrangement joins TRBV27 to TRBJ2-5, with TRBD2 identical over 11 bases. The receptor was isolated from a woman aged 55-69 years with active COVID-19. As DNA, the CDR3 is TGTGCCAGCAGTCGACTAGCGGGACAAGAGACCCAGTACTTC. Translation gives CASSRLAGQETQYF.